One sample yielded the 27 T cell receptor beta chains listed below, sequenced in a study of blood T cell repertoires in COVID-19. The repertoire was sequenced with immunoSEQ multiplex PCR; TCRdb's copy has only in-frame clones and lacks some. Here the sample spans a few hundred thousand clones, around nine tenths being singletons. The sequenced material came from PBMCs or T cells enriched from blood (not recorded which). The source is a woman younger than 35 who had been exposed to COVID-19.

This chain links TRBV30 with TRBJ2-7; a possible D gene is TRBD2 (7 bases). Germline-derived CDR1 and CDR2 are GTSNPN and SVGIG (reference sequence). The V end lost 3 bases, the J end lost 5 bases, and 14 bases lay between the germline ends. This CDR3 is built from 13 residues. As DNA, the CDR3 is TGTGCCTGGAGCGGGGGGCTCGACGACGAGCAGTACTTC. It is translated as CAWSGGLDDEQYF.

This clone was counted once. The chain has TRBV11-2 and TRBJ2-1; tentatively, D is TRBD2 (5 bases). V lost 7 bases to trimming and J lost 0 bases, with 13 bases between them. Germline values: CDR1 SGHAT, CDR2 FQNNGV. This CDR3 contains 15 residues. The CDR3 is CASKFWESSYNEQFF. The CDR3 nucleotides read TGTGCCAGCAAATTTTGGGAGAGCTCCTACAATGAGCAGTTCTTC.

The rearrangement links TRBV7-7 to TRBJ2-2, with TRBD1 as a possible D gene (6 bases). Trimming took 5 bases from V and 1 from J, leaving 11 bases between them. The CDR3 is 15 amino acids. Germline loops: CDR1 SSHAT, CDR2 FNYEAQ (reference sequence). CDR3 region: CASSPDRMNTGELFF. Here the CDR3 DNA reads TGTGCCAGCAGCCCCGACAGGATGAACACCGGGGAGCTGTTTTTT.

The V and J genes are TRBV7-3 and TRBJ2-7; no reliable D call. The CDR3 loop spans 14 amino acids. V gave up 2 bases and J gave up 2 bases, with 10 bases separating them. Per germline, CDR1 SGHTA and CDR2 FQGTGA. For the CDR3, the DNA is TGTGCCAGCAGCTTAGTCACTTCCACCTACGAGCAGTACTTC. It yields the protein CASSLVTSTYEQYF.

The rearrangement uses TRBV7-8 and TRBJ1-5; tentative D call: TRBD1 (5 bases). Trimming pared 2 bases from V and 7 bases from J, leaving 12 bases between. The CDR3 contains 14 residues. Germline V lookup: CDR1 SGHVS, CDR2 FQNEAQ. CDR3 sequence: CASSLQGVGQPQHF. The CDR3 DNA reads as TGTGCCAGCAGCTTACAAGGGGTGGGGCAGCCCCAGCATTTT.

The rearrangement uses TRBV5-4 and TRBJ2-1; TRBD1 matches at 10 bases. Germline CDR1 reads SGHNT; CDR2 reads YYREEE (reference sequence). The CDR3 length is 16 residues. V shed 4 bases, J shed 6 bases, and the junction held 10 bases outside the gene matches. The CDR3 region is CASSPGGTGAVNEQFF. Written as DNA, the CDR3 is TGTGCCAGCAGCCCCGGGGGGACAGGGGCGGTCAATGAGCAGTTCTTC.

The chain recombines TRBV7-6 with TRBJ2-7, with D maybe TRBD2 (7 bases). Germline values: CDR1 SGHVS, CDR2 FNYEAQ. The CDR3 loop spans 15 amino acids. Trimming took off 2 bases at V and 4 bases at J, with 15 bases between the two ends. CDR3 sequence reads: CASSLLVGGGYEQYF. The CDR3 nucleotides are TGTGCCAGCAGCTTACTTGTGGGAGGGGGGTACGAGCAGTACTTC.

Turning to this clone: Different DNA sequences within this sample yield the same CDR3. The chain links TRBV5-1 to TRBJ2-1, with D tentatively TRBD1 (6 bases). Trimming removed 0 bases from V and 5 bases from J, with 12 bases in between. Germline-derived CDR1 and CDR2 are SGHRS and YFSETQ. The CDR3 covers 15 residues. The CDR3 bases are TGCGCCAGCAGCTTGGGAGGGGGAAGGGACAATGAGCAGTTCTTC. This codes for CASSLGGGRDNEQFF.

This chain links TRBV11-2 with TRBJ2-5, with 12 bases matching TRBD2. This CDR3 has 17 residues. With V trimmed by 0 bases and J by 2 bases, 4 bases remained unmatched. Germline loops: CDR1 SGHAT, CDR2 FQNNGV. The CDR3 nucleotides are TGTGCCAGCAGCTTAGATCGGCTAGCGGGGGGGCAAGAGACCCAGTACTTC. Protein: CASSLDRLAGGQETQYF. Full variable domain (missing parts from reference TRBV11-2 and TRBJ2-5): EAGVAQSPRYKIIEKRQSVAFWCNPISGHATLYWYQQILGQGPKLLIQFQNNGVVDDSQLPKDRFSAERLKGVDSTLKIQPAKLEDSAVYLCASSLDRLAGGQETQYFGPGTRLLVL.

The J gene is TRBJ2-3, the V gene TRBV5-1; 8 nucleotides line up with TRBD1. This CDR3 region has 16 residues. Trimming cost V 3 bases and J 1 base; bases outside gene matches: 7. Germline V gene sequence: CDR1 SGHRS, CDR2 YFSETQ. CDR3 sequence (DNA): TGCGCCAGCAGCTCGGACAGGGAACGTCGCACAGATACGCAGTATTTT. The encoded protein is CASSSDRERRTDTQYF.

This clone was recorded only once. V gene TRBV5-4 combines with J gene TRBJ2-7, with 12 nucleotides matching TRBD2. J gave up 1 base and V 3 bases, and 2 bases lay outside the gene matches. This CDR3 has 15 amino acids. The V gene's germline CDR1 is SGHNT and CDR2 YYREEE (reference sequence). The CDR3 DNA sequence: TGTGCCAGCAGCTCGGGGACTAGCGGGTCCTACGAGCAGTACTTC. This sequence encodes CASSSGTSGSYEQYF. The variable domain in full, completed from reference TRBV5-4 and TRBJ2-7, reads ETGVTQSPTHLIKTRGQQVTLRCSSQSGHNTVSWYQQALGQGPQFIFQYYREEENGRGNFPPRFSGLQFPNYSSELNVNALELDDSALYLCASSSGTSGSYEQYFGPGTRLTVT.

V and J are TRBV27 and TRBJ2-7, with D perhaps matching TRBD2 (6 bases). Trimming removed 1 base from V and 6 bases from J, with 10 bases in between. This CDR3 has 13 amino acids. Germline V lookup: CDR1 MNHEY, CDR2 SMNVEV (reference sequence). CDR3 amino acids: CASSLFGGPEQYF. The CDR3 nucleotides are TGTGCCAGCAGTTTATTTGGAGGGCCCGAGCAGTACTTC.

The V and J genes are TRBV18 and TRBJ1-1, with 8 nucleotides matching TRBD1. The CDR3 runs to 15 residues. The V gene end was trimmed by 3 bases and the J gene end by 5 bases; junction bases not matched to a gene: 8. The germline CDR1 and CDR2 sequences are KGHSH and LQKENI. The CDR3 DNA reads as TGTGCCAGCTCACCTGAACCAGGGGGCAGGACTGAAGCTTTCTTT. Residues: CASSPEPGGRTEAFF.

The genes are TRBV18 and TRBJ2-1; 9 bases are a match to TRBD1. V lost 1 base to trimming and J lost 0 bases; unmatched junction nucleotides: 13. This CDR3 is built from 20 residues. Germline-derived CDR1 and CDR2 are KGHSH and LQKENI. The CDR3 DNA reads TGTGCCAGCTCACCACGCTTTGAACAGGGGGCGCTTAGCTCCTACAATGAGCAGTTCTTC. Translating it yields CASSPRFEQGALSSYNEQFF.

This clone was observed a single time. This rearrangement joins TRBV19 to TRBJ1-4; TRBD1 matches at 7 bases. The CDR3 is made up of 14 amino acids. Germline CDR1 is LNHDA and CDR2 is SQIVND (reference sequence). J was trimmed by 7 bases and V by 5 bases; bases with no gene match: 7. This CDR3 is CASSSQGGAEKLFF. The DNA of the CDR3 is TGTGCCAGTAGTTCTCAGGGGGGAGCTGAAAAACTGTTTTTT.

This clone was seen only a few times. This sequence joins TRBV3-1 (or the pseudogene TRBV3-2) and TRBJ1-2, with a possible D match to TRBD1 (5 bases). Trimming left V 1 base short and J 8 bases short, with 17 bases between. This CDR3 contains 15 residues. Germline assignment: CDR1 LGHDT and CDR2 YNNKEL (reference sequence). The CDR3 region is CASSQVGTESWGYTF. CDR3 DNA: TGTGCCAGCAGCCAAGTGGGGACTGAGTCGTGGGGCTACACCTTC.

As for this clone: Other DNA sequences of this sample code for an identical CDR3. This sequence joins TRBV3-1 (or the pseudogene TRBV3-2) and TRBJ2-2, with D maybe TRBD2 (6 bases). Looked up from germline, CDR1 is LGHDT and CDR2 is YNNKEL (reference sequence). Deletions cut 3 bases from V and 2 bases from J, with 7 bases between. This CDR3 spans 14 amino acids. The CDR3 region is CASSQGLNTGELFF. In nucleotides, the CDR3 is TGTGCCAGCAGCCAGGGACTTAACACCGGGGAGCTGTTTTTT.

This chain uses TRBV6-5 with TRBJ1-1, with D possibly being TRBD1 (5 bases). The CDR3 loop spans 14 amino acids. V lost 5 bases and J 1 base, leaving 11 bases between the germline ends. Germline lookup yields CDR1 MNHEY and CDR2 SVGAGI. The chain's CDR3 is CASSTGTKNTEAFF. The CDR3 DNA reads TGTGCCAGCAGTACCGGGACTAAGAACACTGAAGCTTTCTTT.

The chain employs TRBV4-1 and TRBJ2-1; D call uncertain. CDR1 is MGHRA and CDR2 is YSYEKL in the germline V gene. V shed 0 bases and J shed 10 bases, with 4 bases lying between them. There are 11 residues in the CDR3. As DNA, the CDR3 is TGCGCCAGCAGCCAAGAAAGCGAGCAGTTCTTC. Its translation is CASSQESEQFF.

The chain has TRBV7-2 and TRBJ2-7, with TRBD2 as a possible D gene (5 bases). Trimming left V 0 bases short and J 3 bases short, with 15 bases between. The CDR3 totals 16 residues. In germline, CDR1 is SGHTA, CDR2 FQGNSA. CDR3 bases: TGTGCCAGCAGCTTAGCCCCCCTAGGACTGGTCTACGAGCAGTACTTC. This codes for CASSLAPLGLVYEQYF.

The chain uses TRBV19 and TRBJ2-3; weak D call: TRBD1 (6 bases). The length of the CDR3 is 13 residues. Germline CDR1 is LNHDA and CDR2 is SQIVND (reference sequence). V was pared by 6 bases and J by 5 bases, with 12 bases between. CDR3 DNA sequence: TGTGCCAGTAGCTCTTTACAGGGAGATACGCAGTATTTT. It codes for CASSSLQGDTQYF. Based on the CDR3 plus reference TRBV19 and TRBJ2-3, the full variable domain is DGGITQSPKYLFRKEGQNVTLSCEQNLNHDAMYWYRQDPGQGLRLIYYSQIVNDFQKGDIAEGYSVSREKKESFPLTVTSAQKNPTAFYLCASSSLQGDTQYFGPGTRLTVL.

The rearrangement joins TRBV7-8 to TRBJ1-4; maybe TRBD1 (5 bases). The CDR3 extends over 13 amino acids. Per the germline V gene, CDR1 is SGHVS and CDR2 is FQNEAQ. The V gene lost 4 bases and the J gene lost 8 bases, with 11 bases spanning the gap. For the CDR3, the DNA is TGTGCCAGCAGCTGGGAGGGGCGAGAAAAACTGTTTTTT. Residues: CASSWEGREKLFF.

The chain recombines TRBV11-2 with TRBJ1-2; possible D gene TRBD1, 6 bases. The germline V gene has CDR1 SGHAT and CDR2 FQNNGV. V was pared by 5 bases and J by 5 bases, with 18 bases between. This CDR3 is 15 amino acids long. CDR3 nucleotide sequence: TGTGCCAGCAGCCAACAACTGACAGGCTTTTATGGCTACACCTTC. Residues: CASSQQLTGFYGYTF.

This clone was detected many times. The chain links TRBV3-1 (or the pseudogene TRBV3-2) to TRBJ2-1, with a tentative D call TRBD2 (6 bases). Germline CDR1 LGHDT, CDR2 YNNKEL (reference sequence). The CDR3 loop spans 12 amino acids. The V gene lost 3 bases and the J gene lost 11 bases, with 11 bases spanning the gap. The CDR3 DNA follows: TGTGCCAGCAGCCATGCTGGACTAAAGCAGTTCTTC. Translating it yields CASSHAGLKQFF.

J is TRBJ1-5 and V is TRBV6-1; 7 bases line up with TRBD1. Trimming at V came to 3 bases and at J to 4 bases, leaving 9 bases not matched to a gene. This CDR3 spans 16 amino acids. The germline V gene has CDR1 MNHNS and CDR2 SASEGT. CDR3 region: CASSDGRQGVNQPQHF. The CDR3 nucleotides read TGTGCCAGCAGTGATGGTAGACAGGGTGTAAATCAGCCCCAGCATTTT.

CDR3 protein: CASSDRGRGEQYF. The CDR3 DNA follows: TGTGCCAGCAGTGACAGGGGTAGAGGGGAGCAGTACTTC. The chain uses TRBV6-6 and TRBJ2-7, with 8 nucleotides matching TRBD1. This CDR3 contains 13 residues. The junction had 7 bases not matched to a gene; V was cut back by 5 bases and J by 7 bases. Germline V gives CDR1 MNHNY, CDR2 SVGAGI (reference sequence).

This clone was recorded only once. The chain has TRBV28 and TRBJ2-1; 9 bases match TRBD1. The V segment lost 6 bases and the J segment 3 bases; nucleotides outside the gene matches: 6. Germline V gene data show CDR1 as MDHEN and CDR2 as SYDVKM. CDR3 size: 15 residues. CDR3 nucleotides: TGTGCCAGCAGATCTACGGGACAGGGCTACAATGAGCAGTTCTTC. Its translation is CASRSTGQGYNEQFF.